This T cell receptor (beta chain) was captured by sequencing in a study of Tregs in tolerant kidney transplant recipients. Regarding this clone: Its specificity is unknown.

Study-level results: In tolerant patients, donor-specific Tregs outgrew total Tregs, suggesting antigen-driven expansion. Biological reproducibility was not directly addressed in this study.

Using immunoSEQ multiplex PCR, the repertoire was profiled, and TCRdb retains in-frame clones only, with some absent. The sample includes roughly 80,000 clones, roughly nine tenths seen only once; the top ten take roughly 1.5%. Recipients received nonmyeloablative bone marrow transplants from related graft donors, with transient mixed chimerism. The sequence was obtained from a human patient who received a combined kidney and bone marrow transplant. Part of the T cell pool may stem from the graft donor. The sample in question was CD4+ T cells from blood (PBMCs), obtained 24 months after the transplant.

The CDR3: CASSLYPGLENNEQFF. The CDR3 nucleotides are TGTGCCAGCAGTTTATATCCGGGGTTGGAGAACAATGAGCAGTTCTTC. The V call is TRBV28, the J call TRBJ2-1, with D maybe TRBD2 (5 bases). This CDR3 comprises 16 residues. Germline CDR1 and CDR2: MDHEN and SYDVKM. Trimming cost V 1 base and J 5 bases, with 15 bases left between them.